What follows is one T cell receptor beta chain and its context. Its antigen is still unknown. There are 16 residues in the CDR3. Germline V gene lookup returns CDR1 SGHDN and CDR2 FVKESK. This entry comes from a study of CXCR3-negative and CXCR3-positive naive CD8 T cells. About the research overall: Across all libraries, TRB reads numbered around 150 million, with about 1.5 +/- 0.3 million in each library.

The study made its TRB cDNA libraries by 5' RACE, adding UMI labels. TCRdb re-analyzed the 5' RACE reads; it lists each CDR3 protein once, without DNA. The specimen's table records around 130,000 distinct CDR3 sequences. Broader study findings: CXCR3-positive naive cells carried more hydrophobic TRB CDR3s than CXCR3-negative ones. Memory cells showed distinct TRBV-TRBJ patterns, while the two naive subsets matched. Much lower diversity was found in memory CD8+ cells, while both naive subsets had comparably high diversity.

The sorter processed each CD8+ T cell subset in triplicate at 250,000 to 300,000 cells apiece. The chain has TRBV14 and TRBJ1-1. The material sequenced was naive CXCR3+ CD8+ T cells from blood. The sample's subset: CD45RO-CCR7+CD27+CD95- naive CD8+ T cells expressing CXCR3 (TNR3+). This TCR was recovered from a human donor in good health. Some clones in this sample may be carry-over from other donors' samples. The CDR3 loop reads CASSQRVWESNTEAFF.